This T cell receptor (beta chain) originates from a study of cytomegalovirus exposure and HLA in healthy donors. TCRdb keeps only in-frame clones here, not all; method: immunoSEQ multiplex PCR. Of under 250,000 clones in the sample, approximately 90% were seen once. Losses at the gene ends were 6 bases for V and 3 bases for J; bases not matched to a gene: 7. The germline V gene encodes CDR1 MNHEY and CDR2 SMNVEV (reference sequence). The CDR3 extends over 14 amino acids. V is TRBV27 and J is TRBJ1-2; 7 positions agree with TRBD1. The TCR was taken from a man younger than 30 in good health and CMV-seronegative. Input material: PBMCs. The CDR3 is CASSRLGTDYGYTF. CDR3 coding DNA: TGTGCCAGCAGCCGTTTAGGGACAGACTATGGCTACACCTTC.